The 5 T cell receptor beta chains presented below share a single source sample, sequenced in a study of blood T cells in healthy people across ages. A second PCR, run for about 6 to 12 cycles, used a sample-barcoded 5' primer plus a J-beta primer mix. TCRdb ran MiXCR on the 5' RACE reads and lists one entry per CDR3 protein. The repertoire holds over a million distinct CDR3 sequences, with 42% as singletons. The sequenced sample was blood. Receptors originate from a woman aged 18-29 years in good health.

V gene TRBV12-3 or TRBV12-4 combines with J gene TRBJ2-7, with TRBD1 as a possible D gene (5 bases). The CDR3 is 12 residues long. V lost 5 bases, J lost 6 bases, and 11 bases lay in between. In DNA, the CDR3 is TGTGCCAGCAGTGCAGGGAATGTCGAGCAGTACTTC. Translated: CASSAGNVEQYF.

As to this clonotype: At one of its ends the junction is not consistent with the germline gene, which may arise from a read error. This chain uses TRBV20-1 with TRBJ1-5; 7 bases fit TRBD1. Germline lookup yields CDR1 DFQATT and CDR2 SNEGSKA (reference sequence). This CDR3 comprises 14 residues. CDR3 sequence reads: CSAGDRAGNQPQHF. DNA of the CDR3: TGCAGTGCTGGAGACAGGGCGGGCAATCAGCCCCAGCATTTT.

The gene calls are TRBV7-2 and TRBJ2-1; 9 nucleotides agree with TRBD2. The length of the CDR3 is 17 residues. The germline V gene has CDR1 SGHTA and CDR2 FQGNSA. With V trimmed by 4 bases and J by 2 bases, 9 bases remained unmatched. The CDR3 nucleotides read TGTGCCAGCAGCTCCAAAACTAGCGGGTCTGCCTACAATGAGCAGTTCTTC. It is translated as CASSSKTSGSAYNEQFF.

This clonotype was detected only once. The CDR3 here is CASFEGTDVYGYTF. The CDR3 DNA reads as TGTGCCAGTTTTGAAGGGACAGATGTTTATGGCTACACCTTC. The rearrangement uses TRBV2 and TRBJ1-2, with 7 bases identical to TRBD1. The CDR3 length is 14 residues. V shed 9 bases and J 5 bases; nucleotides not matched to a gene: 12. The germline V gene encodes CDR1 SNHLY and CDR2 FYNNEI.

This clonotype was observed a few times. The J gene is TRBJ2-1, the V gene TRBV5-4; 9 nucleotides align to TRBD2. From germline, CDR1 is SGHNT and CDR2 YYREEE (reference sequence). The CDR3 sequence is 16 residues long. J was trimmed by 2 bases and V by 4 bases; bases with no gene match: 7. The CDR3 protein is CASSLLAGDTYNEQFF. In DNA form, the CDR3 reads TGTGCCAGCAGCCTGTTAGCGGGAGATACCTACAATGAGCAGTTCTTC.